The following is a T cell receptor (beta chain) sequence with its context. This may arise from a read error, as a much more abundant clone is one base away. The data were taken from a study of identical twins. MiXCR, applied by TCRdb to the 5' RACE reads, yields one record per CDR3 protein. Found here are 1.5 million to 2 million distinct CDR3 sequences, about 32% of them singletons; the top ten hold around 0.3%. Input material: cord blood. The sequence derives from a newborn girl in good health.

The CDR3 nucleotides read TGCAGCGTTAATGAGGTGGGGGGGGGAAATGAGCAGTACTTC. Its protein product is CSVNEVGGGNEQYF. The chain couples TRBV29-1 to TRBJ2-5, with 7 bases that match TRBD2. V lost 5 bases, J lost 11 bases, and 17 bases stayed unmatched. Germline V gives CDR1 SQVTM, CDR2 ANQGSEA. This CDR3 contains 14 residues.